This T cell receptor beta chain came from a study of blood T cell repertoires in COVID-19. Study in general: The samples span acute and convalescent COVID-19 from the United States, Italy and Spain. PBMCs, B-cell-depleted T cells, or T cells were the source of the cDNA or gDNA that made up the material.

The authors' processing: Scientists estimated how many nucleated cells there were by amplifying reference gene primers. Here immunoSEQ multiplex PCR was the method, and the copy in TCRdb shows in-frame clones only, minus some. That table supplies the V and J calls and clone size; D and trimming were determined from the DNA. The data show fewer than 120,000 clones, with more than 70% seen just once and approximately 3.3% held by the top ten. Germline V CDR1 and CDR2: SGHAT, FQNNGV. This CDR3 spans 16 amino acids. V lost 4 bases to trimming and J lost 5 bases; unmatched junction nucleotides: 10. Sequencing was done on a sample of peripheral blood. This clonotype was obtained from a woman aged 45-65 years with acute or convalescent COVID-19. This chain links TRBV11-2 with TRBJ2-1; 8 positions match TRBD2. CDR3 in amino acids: CASSSRLGGGHNEQFF. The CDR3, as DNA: TGTGCCAGCAGCTCTCGACTGGGCGGGGGGCACAATGAGCAGTTCTTC.